The 23 T cell receptor beta chains listed next were all sequenced from one sample in a study of T cells after yellow fever vaccination. Via MiXCR, TCRdb re-called the 5' RACE reads, giving one row per CDR3 protein. This table holds 350,000 or so distinct CDR3 sequences, about 8.3% found once. Sequenced here: PBMCs, sampled roughly 45 days after the first yellow fever vaccination. All receptors come from a man aged 18 to 29 who received the YFV17D yellow fever vaccine.

In its sample, this clonotype was seen a few times. The chain uses TRBV5-6 and TRBJ1-2; 9 nucleotides line up with TRBD1. The CDR3 is 17 amino acids. The germline V gene has CDR1 SGHDT and CDR2 YYEEEE. V shed 0 bases and J 3 bases; nucleotides not matched to a gene: 9. DNA for the CDR3: TGTGCCAGCAGCTTGGCCTCCTTCCGGGACAGGGACTATGGCTACACCTTC. Protein sequence: CASSLASFRDRDYGYTF.

Here the CDR3 DNA reads TGTGCCATCAAGGATGCGGCGGGGGGGCAAGTAGATACGCAGTATTTT. Its protein product is CAIKDAAGGQVDTQYF. This chain joins TRBV10-3 and TRBJ2-3; 9 bases line up with TRBD2. The CDR3 totals 16 residues. Per germline, CDR1 ENHRY and CDR2 SYGVKD. V was pared by 7 bases and J by 5 bases, with 13 bases of the junction left unmatched.

This clonotype showed up just a few times. The rearrangement joins TRBV5-1 to TRBJ1-1, with D tentatively TRBD1 (5 bases). V lost 6 bases, J lost 5 bases, and 20 bases lay in between. From germline, CDR1 is SGHRS and CDR2 YFSETQ. This CDR3 is 15 amino acids long. The CDR3 nucleotides are TGCGCCAGCAAGGCCGTGGCTGGGGGTGAGACTGAAGCTTTCTTT. Translating gives CASKAVAGGETEAFF.

The chain is built from TRBV15 and TRBJ1-1, with D unresolved. The V gene's germline CDR1 is LNHNV and CDR2 YYDKDF (reference sequence). This CDR3 is 12 amino acids long. V lost 6 bases and J 5 bases, leaving 10 bases between the germline ends. Written as DNA, the CDR3 is TGTGCCACCAGGGGCGGTTCTACTGAAGCTTTCTTT. Protein sequence: CATRGGSTEAFF.

J is TRBJ1-1 and V is TRBV27; no clear D gene. CDR3 size: 14 residues. Germline CDR1 and CDR2: MNHEY and SMNVEV (reference sequence). Trimming took 6 bases from V and 1 from J, leaving 12 bases between them. The CDR3 spells CASSRRLENTEAFF. CDR3 DNA sequence: TGTGCCAGCAGCCGAAGATTGGAGAACACTGAAGCTTTCTTT.

This clonotype turned up a few times. V gene TRBV4-3 combines with J gene TRBJ1-6, with D possibly TRBD1 on 6 matching bases. Deletions cut 0 bases from V and 10 bases from J, with 16 bases between. The length of the CDR3 is 16 residues. Germline CDR1 LGHNA, CDR2 YSLEER. This CDR3 is CASSQEDTGQTSPLHF. The CDR3 coding sequence is TGCGCCAGCAGCCAAGAGGACACAGGACAGACATCACCCCTCCACTTT.

The chain has TRBV7-2 and TRBJ2-5, with D uncertain. The CDR3 has 12 amino acids. CDR1 is SGHTA, CDR2 FQGNSA, per germline. V was pared by 6 bases and J by 2 bases, with 7 bases between. This CDR3 reads CASRNIQETQYF. CDR3 sequence (DNA): TGTGCCAGCAGAAACATTCAAGAGACCCAGTACTTC.

This clonotype has a handful of counts. This rearrangement joins TRBV14 to TRBJ2-1, with D possibly matching TRBD1 (5 bases). V was clipped by 4 bases and J by 6 bases, with 10 bases between them. The CDR3 extends over 13 amino acids. CDR1 and CDR2 from the germline V gene are SGHDN and FVKESK. This chain's CDR3 is CASSPHRSNEQFF. The DNA for the CDR3 is TGTGCCAGCAGCCCGCACAGGAGCAATGAGCAGTTCTTC.

V usage is TRBV2 and J usage is TRBJ2-3, with 10 bases aligning to TRBD2. This CDR3 has 15 residues. The V gene's germline CDR1 is SNHLY and CDR2 FYNNEI. Trimming at V came to 6 bases and at J to 2 bases, leaving 5 bases not matched to a gene. CDR3 amino acids: CASRVLAGTTDTQYF. In DNA form, the CDR3 reads TGTGCCAGCAGGGTACTAGCGGGAACCACAGATACGCAGTATTTT.

This clonotype occurred a few times. The rearrangement joins TRBV7-9 to TRBJ1-5, with 8 bases identical to TRBD1. There are 14 residues in the CDR3. V lost 5 bases and J lost 3; bases outside the gene matches: 3. Germline CDR1 reads SEHNR; CDR2 reads FQNEAQ (reference sequence). The CDR3 is CASSGTGHNQPQHF. CDR3 sequence (DNA): TGTGCCAGCAGCGGGACAGGCCACAATCAGCCCCAGCATTTT.

This clonotype was seen at least ten times. The rearrangement joins TRBV10-3 to TRBJ2-2; D call uncertain. V was pared by 4 bases and J by 5 bases, with 5 bases between. CDR1 is ENHRY and CDR2 is SYGVKD in the germline V gene. The CDR3 is made up of 12 amino acids. The CDR3: CAISVGTGELFF. CDR3 bases: TGTGCCATCAGTGTGGGGACCGGGGAGCTGTTTTTT.

This clonotype was found a few times. V gene TRBV18 combines with J gene TRBJ2-5; 7 bases line up with TRBD2. V trimming: 2 bases; J trimming: 10 bases; junction bases outside the gene matches: 1. The CDR3 has 11 amino acids. Germline V lookup: CDR1 KGHSH, CDR2 LQKENI. The CDR3 bases are TGTGCCAGCTCACCAGGGGAGGGCCAGTACTTC. The encoded protein is CASSPGEGQYF.

This chain joins TRBV5-1 and TRBJ2-1; perhaps TRBD2 as D (6 bases). V was cut by 5 bases and J by 4 bases, with 13 bases left in between. The germline CDR1 and CDR2 sequences are SGHRS and YFSETQ. The CDR3 loop spans 14 amino acids. The CDR3 is CASRGDSIYNEQFF. CDR3 nucleotides: TGCGCCAGCAGAGGGGACTCCATTTACAATGAGCAGTTCTTC.

As concerns this clonotype: The CDR3 end shows no conserved phenylalanine or tryptophan, and so a read error is likely. The chain couples TRBV5-1 to TRBJ1-1; TRBD1 matches 7 bases. The V and J ends lost 2 bases and 4 bases, in that order; junction bases with no gene match: 2. This CDR3 region has 13 residues. CDR1 and CDR2 from the germline V gene are SGHRS and YFSETQ. In DNA form, the CDR3 reads TGCGCCAGCAGCTTACAGGGGAGCACTGAAGCTTTCTCT. Its protein product is CASSLQGSTEAFS.

This clonotype was counted a few times. This chain links TRBV6-1 with TRBJ2-7, with TRBD2 identical over 10 bases. The CDR3 extends over 14 amino acids. The V gene end was trimmed by 5 bases and the J gene end by 4 bases; junction bases not matched to a gene: 5. The germline gives CDR1 MNHNS, CDR2 SASEGT. The CDR3 bases are TGTGCCAGCAGTCGAAGCGGGGGGGAATACGAGCAGTACTTC. Protein product: CASSRSGGEYEQYF.

This clonotype was recorded a few times. This chain links TRBV20-1 with TRBJ1-5; unclear D gene. Looked up from germline, CDR1 is DFQATT and CDR2 is SNEGSKA (reference sequence). This CDR3 is built from 14 residues. The V end was cut by 5 bases, the J end by 0 bases, with 11 bases between. CDR3 bases: TGCAGTGCTTACTCTCCCTATAGCAATCAGCCCCAGCATTTT. Encoded protein: CSAYSPYSNQPQHF.

J is TRBJ2-5 and V is TRBV20-1; D might be TRBD1 or TRBD2, each matching 5 bases. CDR1 and CDR2 (germline): DFQATT, SNEGSKA (reference sequence). V was shortened by 6 bases and J by 2 bases, with 10 bases between the two germline ends. This CDR3 has 12 residues. The CDR3 sequence is CSAGDDQETQYF. CDR3 nucleotide sequence: TGCAGTGCCGGGGACGATCAAGAGACCCAGTACTTC.

V is TRBV12-3 or TRBV12-4 and J is TRBJ2-7, with D perhaps matching TRBD1 (6 bases). The CDR3 is made up of 12 amino acids. Trimming removed 6 bases at V and 4 bases at J, with 10 bases between. CDR3 sequence reads: CASRLGQYEQYF. Written as DNA, the CDR3 is TGTGCCAGCAGACTCGGACAGTACGAGCAGTACTTC.

The V gene is TRBV7-2, the J gene TRBJ1-4; 9 bases line up with TRBD1. Looked up from germline, CDR1 is SGHTA and CDR2 is FQGNSA. The length of the CDR3 is 14 residues. Trimming cost V 5 bases and J 10 bases; bases outside gene matches: 8. The CDR3 bases are TGTGCCAGCAGCCCGGGACAGGGTTCGGGAAAACTGTTTTTT. This encodes CASSPGQGSGKLFF.

This clonotype has a count of ten or more. The V and J genes are TRBV20-1 and TRBJ2-1; the match to TRBD2 covers 12 bases. This CDR3 is built from 16 residues. The J segment lost 0 bases and the V segment lost 1 base, leaving 1 base of the junction unmatched. Germline CDR1 DFQATT, CDR2 SNEGSKA (reference sequence). The CDR3 protein is CSARGLAGDSYNEQFF. The CDR3 region has the DNA TGCAGTGCTAGAGGACTAGCGGGGGACTCCTACAATGAGCAGTTCTTC.

Comments on this clonotype: The missing conserved phenylalanine or tryptophan at the end of this CDR3 makes a read error likely. The gene calls are TRBV29-1 and TRBJ1-2; 8 positions match TRBD1. The CDR3 consists of 13 residues. Germline CDR1 SQVTM, CDR2 ANQGSEA. The trim removed 7 bases at V and 3 bases at J, leaving 7 bases unmatched. The CDR3 DNA reads TGCAGCGCAATCGGGACAGGCGACTATGGCTACACCTTA. This sequence encodes CSAIGTGDYGYTL.

This clonotype was counted a few times. The V call is TRBV7-3, the J call TRBJ2-2; D gene uncertain. Trimming removed 0 bases at V and 2 bases at J, with 10 bases between. This CDR3 is 16 amino acids long. Germline CDR1 and CDR2: SGHTA and FQGTGA. Written as DNA, the CDR3 is TGTGCCAGCAGCTTAACCTCCGCTGGAAACACCGGGGAGCTGTTTTTT. Its translation: CASSLTSAGNTGELFF.

This clonotype came up a few times. The chain combines TRBV10-3 with TRBJ1-5; D not certain. Germline loops: CDR1 ENHRY, CDR2 SYGVKD. V was shortened by 3 bases and J by 7 bases, with 10 bases between the two germline ends. The CDR3 totals 13 residues. CDR3 nucleotides: TGTGCCATCAGTGACCAAGAGGGCCAGCCCCAGCATTTT. It codes for CAISDQEGQPQHF.